The next 13 T cell receptor beta chains were all read from a single sample in a study of T cell changes during pregnancy in multiple sclerosis. TCRdb keeps only in-frame clones here, not all; method: immunoSEQ multiplex PCR. Of some 22,000 clones listed, 85% are singletons. Sequencing was performed on CD8+ T cells from peripheral blood mononuclear cells, taken before pregnancy. The receptors derive from a female donor with multiple sclerosis, enrolled in a pregnancy study.

The genes are TRBV28 and TRBJ2-1, with 8 positions matching TRBD1. The CDR3 has 15 residues. Germline lookup yields CDR1 MDHEN and CDR2 SYDVKM. After removal of 1 base from V and 3 bases from J, the junction contained 2 bases not matched to a gene. CDR3 region: CASSLFGQGYNEQFF. In nucleotides, the CDR3 is TGTGCCAGCAGTTTATTTGGACAGGGCTACAATGAGCAGTTCTTC.

V is TRBV27 and J is TRBJ1-5, with D uncertain. Deletions cut 3 bases from V and 1 base from J, with 10 bases between. From germline, CDR1 is MNHEY and CDR2 SMNVEV (reference sequence). The CDR3 is 15 residues long. CDR3 loop: CASSFSGRSNQPQHF. The CDR3 coding sequence is TGTGCCAGCAGTTTTTCAGGTAGAAGCAATCAGCCCCAGCATTTT.

This chain uses TRBV5-5 with TRBJ1-5; D gene uncertain. CDR3 size: 16 residues. Deletions cut 0 bases from V and 0 bases from J, with 10 bases between. The germline V gene encodes CDR1 SGHKS and CDR2 YYEKEE (reference sequence). The CDR3 DNA reads as TGTGCCAGCAGCTTGGACCCCAGAAATAGCAATCAGCCCCAGCATTTT. It encodes CASSLDPRNSNQPQHF. Supplemented by reference TRBV5-5 and TRBJ1-5, the full variable domain reads DAGVTQSPTHLIKTRGQQVTLRCSPISGHKSVSWYQQVLGQGPQFIFQYYEKEERGRGNFPDRFSARQFPNYSSELNVNALLLGDSALYLCASSLDPRNSNQPQHFGDGTRLSIL.

The rearrangement joins TRBV6-5 to TRBJ2-3; weak D call: TRBD2 (6 bases). This CDR3 comprises 14 residues. The V end lost 0 bases, the J end lost 4 bases, and 8 bases lay between the germline ends. Germline CDR1 MNHEY, CDR2 SVGAGI. As DNA, the CDR3 is TGTGCCAGCAGTTACTCCGCGGGACCAGATACGCAGTATTTT. Residues: CASSYSAGPDTQYF.

V and J are TRBV7-9 and TRBJ2-4, with D perhaps TRBD2 (6 bases). Germline lookup yields CDR1 SEHNR and CDR2 FQNEAQ (reference sequence). This CDR3 spans 15 amino acids. V lost 2 bases and J lost 4, with 12 bases in between. The CDR3 DNA reads as TGTGCCAGCAGCTTATTCCCTAGCGCAAAAAACATTCAGTACTTC. It translates to CASSLFPSAKNIQYF.

The genes are TRBV2 and TRBJ1-3; no firm D call. V was cut by 10 bases and J by 0 bases, with 7 bases left in between. CDR1 is SNHLY and CDR2 is FYNNEI in the germline V gene. The length of the CDR3 is 12 residues. The CDR3 is CATLSSGNTIYF. The CDR3 DNA reads TGTGCCACCCTGAGCTCTGGAAACACCATATATTTT.

The genes are TRBV13 and TRBJ1-1; 9 bases align to TRBD1. J gave up 4 bases and V 5 bases, and 2 bases lay outside the gene matches. The germline CDR1 and CDR2 sequences are PRHDT and FYEKMQ (reference sequence). The CDR3 is made up of 13 amino acids. The CDR3 loop reads CASSPTGGTEAFF. The CDR3 nucleotides are TGTGCCAGCAGCCCGACAGGGGGCACTGAAGCTTTCTTT.

V usage is TRBV19 and J usage is TRBJ2-7; TRBD2 aligns across 8 bases. J gave up 5 bases and V 3 bases, and 9 bases lay outside the gene matches. Germline lookup yields CDR1 LNHDA and CDR2 SQIVND (reference sequence). The CDR3 spans 15 residues. This chain's CDR3 is CASSILAGTFDEQYF. The DNA for the CDR3 is TGTGCCAGTAGTATTTTAGCGGGAACGTTCGACGAGCAGTACTTC.

The J gene is TRBJ1-1, the V gene TRBV7-9; D ambiguous. This CDR3 region has 14 residues. The V gene's germline CDR1 is SEHNR and CDR2 FQNEAQ (reference sequence). V was clipped by 5 bases and J by 1 base, with 11 bases between them. The CDR3 loop reads CASSRRRANTEAFF. CDR3 sequence (DNA): TGTGCCAGCAGCCGCAGGAGGGCGAACACTGAAGCTTTCTTT.

The V call is TRBV6-6, the J call TRBJ1-2, with a possible D match to TRBD1 (6 bases). This CDR3 region has 14 residues. CDR1 MNHNY and CDR2 SVGAGI come from the germline V gene (reference sequence). Trimming took off 4 bases at V and 8 bases at J, with 17 bases between the two ends. Here the CDR3 reads CASSSGGRTEGYTF. The CDR3 coding sequence is TGTGCCAGCAGTTCCGGGGGGCGTACGGAGGGCTACACCTTC.

The chain links TRBV30 to TRBJ1-1; D possibly corresponds to TRBD1 (5 bases). Between the trimmed V and J ends, which lost 8 bases and 4 bases, there was a span of 11 bases. The CDR3 length is 11 residues. Germline V gene lookup returns CDR1 GTSNPN and CDR2 SVGIG (reference sequence). The CDR3 spells CAHQGGTEAFF. In nucleotides, the CDR3 is TGTGCCCACCAGGGTGGCACTGAAGCTTTCTTT. The full variable domain, in which reference TRBV30 and TRBJ1-1 provide the parts outside the CDR3, is SQTIHQWPATLVQPVGSPLSLECTVEGTSNPNLYWYRQAAGRGLQLLFYSVGIGQISSEVPQNLSASRPQDRQFILSSKKLLLSDSGFYLCAHQGGTEAFFGQGTRLTVV.

This rearrangement joins TRBV7-8 to TRBJ2-3, with TRBD2 matching 10 bases. J gave up 1 base and V 2 bases, and 12 bases lay outside the gene matches. Germline CDR1 and CDR2: SGHVS and FQNEAQ. The length of the CDR3 is 19 residues. CDR3 protein: CASSLRAQREGHGTDTQYF. The CDR3 region has the DNA TGTGCCAGCAGCTTACGCGCCCAGCGGGAGGGCCACGGCACAGATACGCAGTATTTT.

The chain joins TRBV27 to TRBJ2-1; 14 nucleotides align to TRBD2. With 5 bases clipped from V and 9 bases from J, the junction kept 6 bases outside the gene matches. The CDR3 length is 15 residues. Germline V gene sequence: CDR1 MNHEY, CDR2 SMNVEV (reference sequence). CDR3 in amino acids: CASSPGTSGSGEQFF. In DNA form, the CDR3 reads TGTGCCAGCAGTCCCGGGACTAGCGGGAGTGGTGAGCAGTTCTTC.